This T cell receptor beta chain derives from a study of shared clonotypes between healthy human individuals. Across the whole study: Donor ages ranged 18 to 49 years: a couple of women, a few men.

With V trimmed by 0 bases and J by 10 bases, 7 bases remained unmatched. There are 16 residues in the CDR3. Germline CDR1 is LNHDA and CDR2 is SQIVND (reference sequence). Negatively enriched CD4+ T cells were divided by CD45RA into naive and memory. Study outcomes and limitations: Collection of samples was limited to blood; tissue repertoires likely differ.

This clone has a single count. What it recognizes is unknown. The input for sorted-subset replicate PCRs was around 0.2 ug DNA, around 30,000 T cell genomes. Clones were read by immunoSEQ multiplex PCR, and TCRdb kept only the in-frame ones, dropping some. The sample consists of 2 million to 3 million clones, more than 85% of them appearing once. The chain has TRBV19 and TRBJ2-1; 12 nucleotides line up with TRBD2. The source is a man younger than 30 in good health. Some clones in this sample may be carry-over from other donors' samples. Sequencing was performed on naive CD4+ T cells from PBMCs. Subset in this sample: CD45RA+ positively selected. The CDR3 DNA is TGTGCCAGTAGTATAGATAGACTAGCGGGAGTGGACGAGCAGTTCTTC. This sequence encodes CASSIDRLAGVDEQFF. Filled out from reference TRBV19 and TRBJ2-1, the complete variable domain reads DGGITQSPKYLFRKEGQNVTLSCEQNLNHDAMYWYRQDPGQGLRLIYYSQIVNDFQKGDIAEGYSVSREKKESFPLTVTSAQKNPTAFYLCASSIDRLAGVDEQFFGPGTRLTVL.